Presented here are 19 T cell receptor beta chains from one specimen sequenced in a study of T cells in Graves' hyperthyroidism and ophthalmopathy. Researchers took RNA transcripts and amplified the TCR beta CDR3 regions from them. HTBI primers were employed in a first-round RT-PCR of the TCR CDR3. MiXCR, run by TCRdb on the multiplex PCR reads, gives a single entry per CDR3 protein. The table includes 460,000 or so distinct CDR3 sequences, 14% detected once. The sequenced material came from blood. Receptors originate from a woman between 18 and 29 years old with Graves' hyperthyroidism.

This clonotype has just a few counts. The genes are TRBV13 and TRBJ2-5; D is unresolved. Per the germline V gene, CDR1 is PRHDT and CDR2 is FYEKMQ (reference sequence). This CDR3 has 13 residues. V lost 3 bases and J lost 5, with 10 bases in between. The CDR3 nucleotides are TGTGCCAGCAGCTTTTCCCCCGGGGAGACCCAGTACTTC. It yields the protein CASSFSPGETQYF.

This clonotype has at least ten counts. The V call is TRBV20-1, the J call TRBJ1-1; D is uncertain. The CDR3 has 13 residues. Germline loops: CDR1 DFQATT, CDR2 SNEGSKA (reference sequence). V gave up 1 base and J gave up 0 bases, with 6 bases separating them. CDR3 coding DNA: TGCAGTGCTAGAGGGACGGTGAACACTGAAGCTTTCTTT. It codes for CSARGTVNTEAFF.

At least ten counts were recorded for this clonotype. The rearrangement links TRBV3-1 to TRBJ2-5, with 9 bases matching TRBD1. The CDR3 runs to 20 residues. The germline V gene encodes CDR1 LGHDT and CDR2 YNNKEL (reference sequence). Trimming took 1 base from V and 1 from J; bases not matched to a gene: 16. This chain's CDR3 is CASSQVTGGGAAASQETQYF. The CDR3 DNA sequence: TGTGCCAGCAGCCAAGTCACAGGGGGCGGGGCCGCAGCATCCCAAGAGACCCAGTACTTC.

Details on this clonotype: The junction and the germline gene differ at one end; a read error may be behind it. This chain uses TRBV19 with TRBJ1-1, with 8 positions matching TRBD1. Germline loops: CDR1 LNHDA, CDR2 SQIVND (reference sequence). The CDR3 extends over 15 amino acids. The CDR3 nucleotides read TGTGCCTGTAGTTGGGGGACAGGCATGAACACTGAAGCTTTCTTT. Its protein product is CACSWGTGMNTEAFF.

This clonotype occurred a few times. This sequence joins TRBV11-2 and TRBJ2-2, with D possibly being TRBD2 (5 bases). From germline, CDR1 is SGHAT and CDR2 FQNNGV. Trimming shortened V by 5 bases and J by 1 base, and 8 bases separated the two germline ends. The CDR3 extends over 14 amino acids. CDR3 DNA sequence: TGTGCCAGCAGCGGTAGCGTGAACACCGGGGAGCTGTTTTTT. Translated, it gives CASSGSVNTGELFF. Filled out from reference TRBV11-2 and TRBJ2-2, the complete variable domain reads EAGVAQSPRYKIIEKRQSVAFWCNPISGHATLYWYQQILGQGPKLLIQFQNNGVVDDSQLPKDRFSAERLKGVDSTLKIQPAKLEDSAVYLCASSGSVNTGELFFGEGSRLTVL.

This clonotype was counted a few times. The CDR3 DNA reads as TGCAGTGCTAGCAAAGGGGGAAACATTCAGTACTTC. As protein: CSASKGGNIQYF. The V call is TRBV20-1, the J call TRBJ2-4; D might be TRBD1 (6 bases). Germline CDR1 reads DFQATT; CDR2 reads SNEGSKA (reference sequence). The CDR3 consists of 12 residues. V was pared by 3 bases and J by 6 bases, with 9 bases between.

In this sample, this clonotype turned up a few times. The rearrangement joins TRBV7-8 to TRBJ2-7; TRBD2 aligns across 13 bases. Germline lookup yields CDR1 SGHVS and CDR2 FQNEAQ. The CDR3 is made up of 17 amino acids. Trimming removed 4 bases from V and 0 bases from J; junction bases left unmatched: 6. This CDR3 is CASSSEGLAGDSYEQYV. The CDR3 nucleotides are TGTGCCAGCAGCTCGGAAGGACTAGCGGGAGACTCCTACGAGCAGTACGTC.

This clonotype was seen many times. The V call is TRBV12-3 or TRBV12-4, the J call TRBJ1-2; weak D call: TRBD1 (6 bases). This CDR3 has 12 residues. V was clipped by 6 bases and J by 6 bases, with 11 bases between them. DNA of the CDR3: TGTGCCAGCAGGGGGACACGTCATGGCTACACCTTC. Translating gives CASRGTRHGYTF.

This clonotype was detected once. This rearrangement joins TRBV30 to TRBJ1-1; D call uncertain. V shed 8 bases and J shed 2 bases, with 12 bases lying between them. Germline V CDR1 and CDR2: GTSNPN, SVGIG (reference sequence). The CDR3 runs to 12 residues. The CDR3 region is CAGTGRNTEAFF. The CDR3 region has the DNA TGTGCCGGAACGGGCCGTAACACTGAAGCTTTCTTT. Drawing the rest from reference TRBV30 and TRBJ1-1, the complete variable domain is SQTIHQWPATLVQPVGSPLSLECTVEGTSNPNLYWYRQAAGRGLQLLFYSVGIGQISSEVPQNLSASRPQDRQFILSSKKLLLSDSGFYLCAGTGRNTEAFFGQGTRLTVV.

On this clonotype: The junction departs from the called germline gene at one end, perhaps through a read error. The chain carries TRBV12-3 or TRBV12-4 and TRBJ2-2; TRBD2 agrees at 8 bases. This CDR3 contains 16 residues. DNA for the CDR3: TGTGCCAGCAGTGTCAGACTAGCGCCCAACACCAGGGAGCTGTTTTTT. The encoded protein is CASSVRLAPNTRELFF.

This clonotype appeared a few times. V usage is TRBV5-1 and J usage is TRBJ1-1; 9 bases are a match to TRBD1. The CDR3 extends over 16 amino acids. Germline CDR1 SGHRS, CDR2 YFSETQ. V dropped 4 bases and J dropped 1; count of bases not matched to a gene: 8. CDR3 nucleotides: TGCGCCAGCAGCGACCTGACAGGGGGAGAGAACACTGAAGCTTTCTTT. Translation gives CASSDLTGGENTEAFF.

This clonotype has a count of ten or more. CDR3: CASSARPAPEAFF. The CDR3 nucleotides read TGTGCCAGCAGTGCCCGCCCGGCCCCTGAAGCTTTCTTT. The chain is built from TRBV6-1 and TRBJ1-1, with D unresolved. Germline V CDR1 and CDR2: MNHNS, SASEGT. This CDR3 has 13 amino acids. Trimming took off 4 bases at V and 6 bases at J, with 12 bases between the two ends.

The gene calls are TRBV9 and TRBJ2-3; D ambiguous. V lost 4 bases and J 0 bases, leaving 9 bases between the germline ends. This CDR3 contains 14 residues. Germline lookup yields CDR1 SGDLS and CDR2 YYNGEE. CDR3 sequence reads: CASSPRMSTDTQYF. DNA of the CDR3: TGTGCCAGCAGCCCTCGCATGAGCACAGATACGCAGTATTTT.

As for this clonotype: Possible read error: a much larger clone is one base away. The rearrangement joins TRBV7-3 to TRBJ2-1, with D possibly matching TRBD2 (5 bases). Trimming stripped 2 bases from V and 12 bases from J, with 11 bases between. The CDR3 is 12 residues long. CDR1 is SGHTA, CDR2 FQGTGA, per germline. DNA for the CDR3: TGTGCCAGCAGCTTAGATGGACTCGCGCAGTTCTTC. This encodes CASSLDGLAQFF.

This clonotype was picked up many times. The rearrangement links TRBV12-3 or TRBV12-4 to TRBJ1-2; perhaps TRBD1 as D (6 bases). V was pared by 5 bases and J by 1 base, with 14 bases between. This CDR3 has 15 residues. The CDR3 reads CASSGRGGYNYGYTF. For the CDR3, the DNA is TGTGCCAGCAGTGGACGGGGGGGCTATAACTATGGCTACACCTTC.

In its sample, this clonotype was seen many times. V and J are TRBV7-3 and TRBJ2-1; D may correspond to TRBD1 or TRBD2 (5 bases each). CDR1 and CDR2 from the germline V gene are SGHTA and FQGTGA. CDR3 length equals 14 residues. Trimming shortened V by 5 bases and J by 1 base, and 9 bases separated the two germline ends. CDR3 nucleotides: TGTGCCAGCAGCCGGGGCCTATCCTACAATGAGCAGTTCTTC. Residues: CASSRGLSYNEQFF.

In its sample, this clonotype was seen many times. The chain uses TRBV2 and TRBJ2-3; perhaps TRBD2 as D (6 bases). This CDR3 is built from 14 residues. With 7 bases removed from V and 1 base from J, the gap between germline ends came to 12 bases. Germline V CDR1 and CDR2: SNHLY, FYNNEI. The CDR3 sequence: CASTSSARTDTQYF. CDR3 bases: TGTGCCAGCACCTCTAGCGCTCGCACAGATACGCAGTATTTT.

Note on this clonotype: A clone one base away is much larger, so this may be a read error. V usage is TRBV5-1 and J usage is TRBJ2-4; the D call may be TRBD1 or TRBD2 (6 bases each). The CDR3 totals 15 residues. Germline V gene lookup returns CDR1 SGHRS and CDR2 YFSETQ. Between the trimmed V and J ends, which lost 4 bases and 11 bases, there was a span of 22 bases. The chain's CDR3 is CASSPVPQEGDFQYF. CDR3 in DNA: TGCGCCAGCAGCCCAGTACCCCAGGAGGGGGACTTTCAGTACTTC.

This clonotype was observed at least ten times. The V gene is TRBV10-3, the J gene TRBJ1-1; D is unclear. The V end was cut by 3 bases, the J end by 1 base, with 18 bases between. Germline V gene lookup returns CDR1 ENHRY and CDR2 SYGVKD. The CDR3 runs 17 residues. The CDR3 sequence is CAISELPGSRANTEAFF. CDR3 DNA sequence: TGTGCCATCAGTGAACTCCCGGGGAGTAGGGCGAACACTGAAGCTTTCTTT.